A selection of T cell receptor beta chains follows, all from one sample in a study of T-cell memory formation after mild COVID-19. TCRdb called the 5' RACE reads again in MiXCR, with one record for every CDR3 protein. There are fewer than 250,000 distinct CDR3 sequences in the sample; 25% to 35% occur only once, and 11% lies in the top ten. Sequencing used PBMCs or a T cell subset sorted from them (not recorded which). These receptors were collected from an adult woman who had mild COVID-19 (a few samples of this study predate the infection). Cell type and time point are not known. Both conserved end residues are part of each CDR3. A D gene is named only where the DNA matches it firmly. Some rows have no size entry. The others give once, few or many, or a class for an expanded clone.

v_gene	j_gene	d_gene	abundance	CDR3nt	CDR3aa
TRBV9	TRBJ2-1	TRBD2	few	TGTGCCAGCAGCGGAGTAGCGGGCTTTAGCTCCTACAATGAGCAGTTCTTC	CASSGVAGFSSYNEQFF
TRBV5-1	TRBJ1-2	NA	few	TGCGCCAGCAGCGCACCCATTTCAGGGGACTATGGCTACACCTTC	CASSAPISGDYGYTF
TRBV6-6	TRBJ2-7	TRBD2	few	TGTGCCAGCAGTTATCCGACGCCAGGACTAGCAGTCTACGAGCAGTACTTC	CASSYPTPGLAVYEQYF
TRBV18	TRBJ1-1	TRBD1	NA	TGTGCCAGCTCACCCTTTCAGAGACAGGGCCGGCGCACTGAAGCTTTCTTT	CASSPFQRQGRRTEAFF
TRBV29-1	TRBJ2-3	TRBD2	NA	TGCAGCGTTGCTAGCGGGGGGGCCACAGATACGCAGTATTTT	CSVASGGATDTQYF
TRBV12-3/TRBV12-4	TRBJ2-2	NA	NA	TGTGCCAGCAGTTTAAAACACTACACCGGGGAGCTGTTTTTT	CASSLKHYTGELFF
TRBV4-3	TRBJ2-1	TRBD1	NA	TGCGCCAGCAGCCAAGATTATGGGACAGGCGATCCGGAGCAGTTCTTC	CASSQDYGTGDPEQFF
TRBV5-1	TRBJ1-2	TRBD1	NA	TGCGCCAGCGGACAGGGTAACTATGGCTACACCTTC	CASGQGNYGYTF
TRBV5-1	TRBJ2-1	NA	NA	TGCGCCAGCAGCTTGGGGCAGGGGTACGATGAGCAGTTCTTC	CASSLGQGYDEQFF
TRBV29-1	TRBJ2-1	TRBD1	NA	TGCAGCGTTGTGGGGTTAGGACAGGGACAGTCCTACAATGAGCAGTTCTTC	CSVVGLGQGQSYNEQFF
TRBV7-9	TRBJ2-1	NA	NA	TGTGCCACCTCGACCCCCCAGGCCTACAATGAGCAGTTCTTC	CATSTPQAYNEQFF
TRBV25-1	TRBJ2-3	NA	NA	TGTGCCAGCAGTGAAGGCACAGATACGCAGTATTTT	CASSEGTDTQYF
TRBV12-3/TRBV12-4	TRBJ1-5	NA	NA	TGTGCCAGCAGTTTAAGACAGGCCGGGAGCAATCAGCCCCAGCATTTT	CASSLRQAGSNQPQHF
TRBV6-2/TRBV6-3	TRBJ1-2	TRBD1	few	TGTGCCAGCAGTCATCCGGGACAGGGTATCTATGGCTACACCTTC	CASSHPGQGIYGYTF
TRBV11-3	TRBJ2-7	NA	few	TGTGCCAGCAGCCCCCTCGGGCCAGCCTACGAGCAGTACTTC	CASSPLGPAYEQYF
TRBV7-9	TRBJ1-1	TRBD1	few	TGTGCCAGCAGCCGACAGGGGGCGGCCACTGAAGCTTTCTTT	CASSRQGAATEAFF
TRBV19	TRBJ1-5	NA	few	TGTGCCAGTCAGAGCGGACACTCCCAGTATAGCAATCAGCCCCAGCATTTT	CASQSGHSQYSNQPQHF
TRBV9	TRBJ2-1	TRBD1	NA	TGTGCCAGCAGCTCAAACCAAAGGGACAGCAATGAGCAGTTCTTC	CASSSNQRDSNEQFF
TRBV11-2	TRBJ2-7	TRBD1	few	TGTGCCAGCAGCTTAGTGCAGCCAGGGGGCTCCTACGAGCAGTACTTC	CASSLVQPGGSYEQYF
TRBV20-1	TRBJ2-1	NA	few	TGCAGTGCTAGCCTCGGATATGAGCAGTTCTTC	CSASLGYEQFF
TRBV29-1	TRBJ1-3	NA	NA	TGCAGCGTTTACTCTGGAAACACCATATATTTT	CSVYSGNTIYF
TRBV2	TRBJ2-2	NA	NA	TGTGCCAGCAGTGAAGAGAACACCGGGGAGCTGTTTTTT	CASSEENTGELFF
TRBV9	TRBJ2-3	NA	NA	TGTGCCAGCAGCGTAGACGGGATGGGCGCAGATACGCAGTATTTT	CASSVDGMGADTQYF
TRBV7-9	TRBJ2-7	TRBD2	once	TGTGCCAGCAGCGATAGCGGGACCTCCTACGAGCAGTACTTC	CASSDSGTSYEQYF
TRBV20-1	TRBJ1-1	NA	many	TGCAGTGCTACCCTATCGGGAGGGGAAGCTTTCTTT	CSATLSGGEAFF
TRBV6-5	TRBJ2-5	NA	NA	TGTGCCAGCAGTTACTCGATGGCAGGGAACGTGGAGACCCAGTACTTC	CASSYSMAGNVETQYF
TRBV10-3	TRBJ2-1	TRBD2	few	TGTGCCATCAGTGGCGGGACTAGCGGGCCTTCCTACAATGAGCAGTTCTTC	CAISGGTSGPSYNEQFF
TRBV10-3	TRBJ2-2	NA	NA	TGTGCCATCGGCGGACTGAAAGAAGCGAACACCGGGGAGCTGTTTTTT	CAIGGLKEANTGELFF
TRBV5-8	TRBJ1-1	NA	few	TGTGCCAGCAGCTTGGGGGCGGCGGGAGACACTGAAGCTTTCTTT	CASSLGAAGDTEAFF
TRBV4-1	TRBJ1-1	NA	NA	TGCGCCAGCAGCCTACCAGCGATCCTCGACAGGTCGAACACTGAAGCTTTCTTT	CASSLPAILDRSNTEAFF
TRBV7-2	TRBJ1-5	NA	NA	TGTGCCAGCAGCTTGTCGCACAATAGCAATCAGCCCCAGCATTTT	CASSLSHNSNQPQHF